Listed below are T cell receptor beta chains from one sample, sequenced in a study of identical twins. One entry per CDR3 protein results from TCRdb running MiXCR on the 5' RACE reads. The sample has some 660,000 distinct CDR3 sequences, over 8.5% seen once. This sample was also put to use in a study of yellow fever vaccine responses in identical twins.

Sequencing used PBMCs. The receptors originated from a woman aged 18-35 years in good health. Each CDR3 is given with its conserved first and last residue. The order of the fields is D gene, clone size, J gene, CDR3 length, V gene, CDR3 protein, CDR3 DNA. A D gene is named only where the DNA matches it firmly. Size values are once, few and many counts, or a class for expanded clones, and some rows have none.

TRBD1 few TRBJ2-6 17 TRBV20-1 CSARLDRGGSGANVLTF TGCAGTGCTAGGCTGGACAGGGGGGGCTCTGGGGCCAACGTCCTGACTTTC
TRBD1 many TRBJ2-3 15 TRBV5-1 CASSFTGAGSDTQYF TGCGCCAGCAGCTTTACAGGGGCAGGGTCAGATACGCAGTATTTT
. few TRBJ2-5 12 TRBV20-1 CSATRRQETQYF TGCAGTGCAACTAGACGCCAAGAGACCCAGTACTTC
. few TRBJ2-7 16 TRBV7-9 CASSARTAESSYEQYF TGTGCCAGCAGCGCCAGGACAGCCGAGAGCTCCTACGAGCAGTACTTC
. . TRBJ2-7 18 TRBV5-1 CASSINPGTGTSSYEQYF TGCGCCAGCAGCATCAACCCCGGGACAGGGACTAGCTCCTACGAGCAGTACTTC
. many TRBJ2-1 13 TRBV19 CASRGRTYNEQFF TGTGCCAGTAGAGGGCGGACCTACAATGAGCAGTTCTTC
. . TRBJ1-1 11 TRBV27 CASIRFTEAFF TGTGCCAGCATCCGTTTCACTGAAGCTTTCTTT
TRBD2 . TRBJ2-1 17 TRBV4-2 CASSQDLASGSYNEQFF TGTGCCAGCAGCCAGGACCTCGCTAGCGGATCCTACAATGAGCAGTTCTTC
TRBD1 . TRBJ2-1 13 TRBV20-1 CSVPGQGGNEQFF TGCAGTGTCCCGGGACAGGGGGGTAATGAGCAGTTCTTC
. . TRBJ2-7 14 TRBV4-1 CASSQDSVTYEQYF TGCGCCAGCAGCCAAGATTCAGTTACCTACGAGCAGTACTTC
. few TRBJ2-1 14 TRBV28 CASSPLDPRGEQFF TGTGCCAGCAGCCCTCTGGACCCGAGGGGTGAGCAGTTCTTC
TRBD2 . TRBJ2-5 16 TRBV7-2 CASSSRLAGGRGTQYF TGTGCCAGCAGCTCCAGACTAGCGGGGGGGCGGGGGACCCAGTACTTC
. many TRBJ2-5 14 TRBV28 CASSPGAGEETQYF TGTGCCAGCAGTCCCGGGGCCGGTGAGGAGACCCAGTACTTC
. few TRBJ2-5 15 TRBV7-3 CASSLSPGRRETQYF TGTGCCAGCAGCCTAAGCCCGGGCAGGCGGGAGACCCAGTACTTC
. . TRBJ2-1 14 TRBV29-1 CSVEVRRGLNEQFF TGCAGCGTTGAAGTAAGGAGGGGGCTGAACGAGCAGTTCTTC
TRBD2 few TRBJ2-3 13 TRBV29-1 CSTRLAGADTQYF TGCAGCACCCGACTTGCGGGGGCAGATACGCAGTATTTT